These 30 T cell receptor beta chains were all obtained from the same sample, sequenced in a study of control samples from healthy donors and cancer patients. Sequencing was performed with immunoSEQ multiplex PCR; in TCRdb, only in-frame clones are kept and a portion is missing. The sample lists roughly 190,000 clones; roughly nine tenths were seen once. The sample taken for sequencing was blood. These receptors were collected from a man between 25 and 39 years old in good health.

Only one count was recorded for this clone. The J gene is TRBJ2-7, the V gene TRBV29-1, with D possibly matching TRBD2 (7 bases). Trimming cost V 1 base and J 5 bases, with 12 bases left between them. CDR1 is SQVTM and CDR2 is ANQGSEA in the germline V gene. The CDR3 covers 13 residues. CDR3 DNA sequence: TGCAGCGTTGAAGGCGGGGGCAAAAACGAGCAGTACTTC. As protein: CSVEGGGKNEQYF.

This sequence joins TRBV15 and TRBJ2-1, with 7 bases that match TRBD2. The V gene's germline CDR1 is LNHNV and CDR2 YYDKDF (reference sequence). Unmatched junction bases numbered 8, after V lost 0 bases and J lost 0 bases. This CDR3 is built from 18 residues. CDR3 protein: CATSREPGGPSSYNEQFF. CDR3 coding DNA: TGTGCCACCAGCAGAGAACCGGGGGGTCCAAGCTCCTACAATGAGCAGTTCTTC.

This chain uses TRBV10-3 with TRBJ1-1, with D unresolved. The germline V gene has CDR1 ENHRY and CDR2 SYGVKD. This CDR3 has 13 amino acids. Between the trimmed V and J ends, which lost 4 bases and 0 bases, there was a span of 6 bases. CDR3 in amino acids: CAISGFVNTEAFF. DNA for the CDR3: TGTGCCATCAGTGGATTTGTGAACACTGAAGCTTTCTTT.

The table lists this clone with a few counts. The rearrangement links TRBV10-1 to TRBJ1-5; D uncertain. V dropped 0 bases and J dropped 0 bases, with 24 bases sitting between them. CDR3 length: 21 residues. Germline V lookup: CDR1 WNHNN, CDR2 SYGVQD (reference sequence). CDR3 sequence (DNA): TGCGCCAGCAGTGAGTCAGCAGATTACCCCCGACGAACGTATAGCAATCAGCCCCAGCATTTT. This encodes CASSESADYPRRTYSNQPQHF.

The chain is built from TRBV14 and TRBJ2-7; a possible D gene is TRBD1 (5 bases). The V gene lost 1 base and the J gene lost 8 bases, with 9 bases spanning the gap. Per germline, CDR1 SGHDN and CDR2 FVKESK. This CDR3 is 12 amino acids long. CDR3 nucleotides: TGTGCCAGCAGCCAAGGACAGCCAAAGCAGTACTTC. Translating it yields CASSQGQPKQYF.

This chain joins TRBV6-4 and TRBJ2-7, with a weak D call TRBD1 (6 bases). CDR3 length: 16 residues. Trimming stripped 6 bases from V and 7 bases from J, with 25 bases between. CDR1 and CDR2 (germline): MRHNA, SNTAGT. CDR3 region: CASSKRRQAIRWEQYF. The CDR3 DNA follows: TGTGCCAGCAGCAAACGGAGACAGGCCATCCGGTGGGAGCAGTACTTC.

The gene calls are TRBV4-2 and TRBJ1-4; D is possibly TRBD1 (6 bases). Germline V gives CDR1 LGHNA, CDR2 YNFKEQ. Trimming shortened V by 4 bases and J by 5 bases, and 11 bases separated the two germline ends. The CDR3 runs 14 residues. The CDR3 bases are TGTGCCAGCAGCCCGGACAGCGAGAATGAAAAACTGTTTTTT. Protein: CASSPDSENEKLFF.

The chain couples TRBV7-9 to TRBJ1-6; D is ambiguous. V was cut by 5 bases and J by 9 bases, with 8 bases left in between. Germline V gene sequence: CDR1 SEHNR, CDR2 FQNEAQ (reference sequence). The CDR3 contains 12 residues. The CDR3 region has the DNA TGTGCCAGCAGCCCCAGTTTTTCACCCCTCCACTTT. This codes for CASSPSFSPLHF.

The chain employs TRBV7-9 and TRBJ2-7; D is undetermined. Trimming cost V 1 base and J 0 bases, with 7 bases left between them. Germline loops: CDR1 SEHNR, CDR2 FQNEAQ (reference sequence). CDR3 length: 14 residues. The CDR3 protein is CASSLVDTSYEQYF. The CDR3 DNA reads as TGTGCCAGCAGCTTAGTAGACACCTCCTACGAGCAGTACTTC.

The chain is built from TRBV30 and TRBJ2-2; D call uncertain. The CDR3 runs 13 residues. The V end lost 4 bases, the J end lost 7 bases, and 13 bases lay between the germline ends. CDR1 and CDR2 from the germline V gene are GTSNPN and SVGIG (reference sequence). The CDR3 here is CAWMLPSRGELFF. In nucleotides, the CDR3 is TGTGCCTGGATGTTACCATCCCGCGGGGAGCTGTTTTTT. Full variable domain (rest looked up from reference TRBV30 and TRBJ2-2): SQTIHQWPATLVQPVGSPLSLECTVEGTSNPNLYWYRQAAGRGLQLLFYSVGIGQISSEVPQNLSASRPQDRQFILSSKKLLLSDSGFYLCAWMLPSRGELFFGEGSRLTVL.

The rearrangement joins TRBV29-1 to TRBJ1-2; D may be TRBD1 (6 bases). The CDR3 is 12 amino acids. Germline V gives CDR1 SQVTM, CDR2 ANQGSEA. The V end was cut by 4 bases, the J end by 5 bases, with 11 bases between. The CDR3 DNA reads TGCAGCGTTGGCCTGGGGGCGTATGGCTACACCTTC. It codes for CSVGLGAYGYTF.

Concerning this clone itself: One end of the junction varies from germline; a read error may be responsible. This chain links TRBV9 with TRBJ2-7; possible D gene TRBD1, 7 bases. This CDR3 is 12 amino acids long. Germline V lookup: CDR1 SGDLS, CDR2 YYNGEE. CDR3: CASSAQGGRVTF. Here the CDR3 DNA reads TGTGCCAGCAGCGCTCAGGGGGGCCGCGTGACATTC.

The chain uses TRBV2 and TRBJ1-4; no firm D call. The CDR3 is made up of 13 amino acids. The germline V and J ends were trimmed by 10 bases and 3 bases, with 12 bases remaining between them. Germline lookup yields CDR1 SNHLY and CDR2 FYNNEI. The DNA for the CDR3 is TGTGCCATCCATGACGGTTCTAATGAAAAACTGTTTTTT. This encodes CAIHDGSNEKLFF. Variable domain in full (rest from reference TRBV2 and TRBJ1-4): EPEVTQTPSHQVTQMGQEVILRCVPISNHLYFYWYRQILGQKVEFLVSFYNNEISEKSEIFDDQFSVERPDGSNFTLKIRSTKLEDSAMYFCAIHDGSNEKLFFGSGTQLSVL.

This clone was observed a single time. The rearrangement joins TRBV2 to TRBJ1-5, with D unresolved. V gave up 3 bases and J gave up 5 bases, with 8 bases separating them. The CDR3 is 13 amino acids. The germline CDR1 and CDR2 sequences are SNHLY and FYNNEI. CDR3 loop: CASSDQSHQPQHF. CDR3 in DNA: TGTGCCAGCAGTGACCAGTCCCATCAGCCCCAGCATTTT. Using reference TRBV2 and TRBJ1-5 for the parts outside the CDR3, the full variable domain is EPEVTQTPSHQVTQMGQEVILRCVPISNHLYFYWYRQILGQKVEFLVSFYNNEISEKSEIFDDQFSVERPDGSNFTLKIRSTKLEDSAMYFCASSDQSHQPQHFGDGTRLSIL.

The chain has TRBV7-2 and TRBJ1-1, with D tentatively TRBD1 (6 bases). CDR3 length: 16 residues. Germline V gene lookup returns CDR1 SGHTA and CDR2 FQGNSA. Trimming took off 2 bases at V and 1 base at J, with 14 bases between the two ends. The CDR3: CASSLLGGGGNTEAFF. CDR3 bases: TGTGCCAGCAGCTTACTCGGGGGAGGGGGGAACACTGAAGCTTTCTTT.

V gene TRBV6-1 combines with J gene TRBJ2-7; 7 bases fit TRBD2. This CDR3 is built from 15 residues. Germline-derived CDR1 and CDR2 are MNHNS and SASEGT. Losses at the gene ends were 0 bases for V and 0 bases for J; bases not matched to a gene: 2. In DNA form, the CDR3 reads TGTGCCAGCAGTGAAGCTCGGGGGGACTCCTACGAGCAGTACTTC. Translated: CASSEARGDSYEQYF.

This clone has more than one count but fewer than ten. Other nucleotide sequences in the sample specify the same CDR3. The genes are TRBV27 and TRBJ1-6; D is perhaps TRBD1 (5 bases). Per the germline V gene, CDR1 is MNHEY and CDR2 is SMNVEV (reference sequence). The CDR3 runs 15 residues. Between the trimmed V and J ends, which lost 6 bases and 8 bases, there was a span of 17 bases. CDR3 amino acids: CASRSSGNGDSPLHF. The CDR3 DNA sequence: TGTGCCAGCAGATCATCAGGGAACGGGGATTCACCCCTCCACTTT.

The chain joins TRBV29-1 to TRBJ1-2; 7 nucleotides agree with TRBD1. The CDR3 length is 12 residues. The junction had 6 bases not matched to a gene; V was cut back by 3 bases and J by 8 bases. Germline CDR1 is SQVTM and CDR2 is ANQGSEA. CDR3 region: CSVDRQGGGYTF. Here the CDR3 DNA reads TGCAGCGTTGATAGACAGGGCGGAGGCTACACCTTC.

The chain uses TRBV27 and TRBJ1-4, with unresolved D. This CDR3 spans 16 amino acids. CDR1 MNHEY and CDR2 SMNVEV come from the germline V gene (reference sequence). The germline V and J ends were trimmed by 2 bases and 0 bases, with 10 bases remaining between them. In DNA, the CDR3 is TGTGCCAGCAGTTTAGTCCGGGCCGCAACTAATGAAAAACTGTTTTTT. Its translation is CASSLVRAATNEKLFF.

This clone appeared a single time. This chain uses TRBV11-2 with TRBJ2-3, with 14 bases fitting TRBD2. Germline V gene lookup returns CDR1 SGHAT and CDR2 FQNNGV. This CDR3 region has 18 residues. V gave up 1 base and J gave up 9 bases; unmatched junction bases: 12. CDR3 sequence (DNA): TGTGCCAGCAGCTTAGGCGGACTAGCGGGGGGCCTCTCGGGAACGCAGTATTTT. Protein sequence: CASSLGGLAGGLSGTQYF.

V is TRBV12-5 and J is TRBJ1-3; D gene ambiguous. Trimming removed 5 bases at V and 4 bases at J, with 12 bases between. Germline V lookup: CDR1 LGHNT, CDR2 FRNRAP. The CDR3 consists of 14 residues. CDR3 sequence: CASGDPSAGNTIYF. CDR3 nucleotides: TGTGCTAGTGGTGACCCTTCGGCCGGAAACACCATATATTTT.

In this sample, this clone turned up once. The chain couples TRBV6-5 to TRBJ1-2; possible D gene TRBD1, 5 bases. Trimming took 6 bases from V and 8 from J, leaving 13 bases between them. The CDR3 runs 12 residues. CDR1 is MNHEY and CDR2 is SVGAGI in the germline V gene. The CDR3 reads CASSGGLGGYTF. CDR3 in DNA: TGTGCCAGCAGCGGGGGACTGGGCGGCTACACCTTC.

The CDR3 region is CASSLRPLAGGRTDTQYF. DNA of the CDR3: TGTGCCAGCAGCTTGCGTCCCCTAGCGGGGGGCCGCACAGATACGCAGTATTTT. V usage is TRBV5-4 and J usage is TRBJ2-3; the match to TRBD2 covers 11 bases. The CDR3 sequence is 18 residues long. The J segment lost 1 base and the V segment lost 1 base, leaving 8 bases of the junction unmatched. CDR1 SGHNT and CDR2 YYREEE come from the germline V gene (reference sequence).

The chain links TRBV12-5 to TRBJ1-6, with TRBD1 identical over 8 bases. CDR1 is LGHNT and CDR2 is FRNRAP in the germline V gene. J gave up 10 bases and V 1 base, and 6 bases lay outside the gene matches. This CDR3 region has 15 residues. In DNA form, the CDR3 reads TGTGCTAGTGGTTTGGGACAGGGGTTTTGGTCACCCCTCCACTTT. Translating gives CASGLGQGFWSPLHF.

The CDR3 sequence is CASSLGLAGGPSSYNEQFF. The CDR3 nucleotides read TGCGCCAGCAGCTTGGGACTAGCGGGGGGCCCTAGCTCCTACAATGAGCAGTTCTTC. The V call is TRBV5-1, the J call TRBJ2-1, with 13 bases matching TRBD2. The trim removed 0 bases at V and 0 bases at J, leaving 6 bases unmatched. In germline, CDR1 is SGHRS, CDR2 YFSETQ. This CDR3 spans 19 amino acids.

This clone was detected only once. This chain connects TRBV25-1 to TRBJ1-2; 7 nucleotides line up with TRBD1. The V gene's germline CDR1 is MGHDK and CDR2 SYGVNS. V was pared by 3 bases and J by 5 bases, with 9 bases of the junction left unmatched. This CDR3 region has 15 residues. The CDR3 DNA sequence: TGTGCCAGCAGTGACCCAGGGGGACTAGATTATGGCTACACCTTC. It yields the protein CASSDPGGLDYGYTF.

V gene TRBV21-1 combines with J gene TRBJ1-2; TRBD1 is the table's D call, not checked against the DNA. TRBV21-1 is listed as a pseudogene. The CDR3 has 13 amino acids. CDR3 in amino acids: CASSSQAFYGYTF. DNA for the CDR3: TGTGCCAGCAGCTCCCAGGCTTTCTATGGCTACACCTTC.

The chain recombines TRBV5-1 with TRBJ1-1; a weak D match, TRBD1 (6 bases). V dropped 5 bases and J dropped 1 base, with 12 bases sitting between them. The CDR3 has 14 amino acids. CDR1 and CDR2 (germline): SGHRS, YFSETQ. DNA for the CDR3: TGCGCCAGCAGTCGGACAGCCACGAACACTGAAGCTTTCTTT. Translated: CASSRTATNTEAFF.

The chain recombines TRBV30 with TRBJ1-5, with D unresolved. The CDR3 is 13 amino acids. Germline V lookup: CDR1 GTSNPN, CDR2 SVGIG (reference sequence). V lost 1 base, J lost 6 bases, and 10 bases lay in between. DNA of the CDR3: TGTGCCTGGAGTGAGTGGGAGGGTCAGCCCCAGCATTTT. It codes for CAWSEWEGQPQHF.

As for this clone: Other DNA sequences in the sample encode the same CDR3. The chain uses TRBV19 and TRBJ2-3, with unresolved D. V lost 4 bases, J lost 6 bases, and 5 bases lay in between. The germline V gene has CDR1 LNHDA and CDR2 SQIVND (reference sequence). The CDR3 totals 11 residues. The CDR3 spells CASSTRDTQYF. CDR3 sequence (DNA): TGTGCCAGTAGTACAAGGGATACGCAGTATTTT. Looking up the rest from reference TRBV19 and TRBJ2-3 gives the full variable domain: DGGITQSPKYLFRKEGQNVTLSCEQNLNHDAMYWYRQDPGQGLRLIYYSQIVNDFQKGDIAEGYSVSREKKESFPLTVTSAQKNPTAFYLCASSTRDTQYFGPGTRLTVL.